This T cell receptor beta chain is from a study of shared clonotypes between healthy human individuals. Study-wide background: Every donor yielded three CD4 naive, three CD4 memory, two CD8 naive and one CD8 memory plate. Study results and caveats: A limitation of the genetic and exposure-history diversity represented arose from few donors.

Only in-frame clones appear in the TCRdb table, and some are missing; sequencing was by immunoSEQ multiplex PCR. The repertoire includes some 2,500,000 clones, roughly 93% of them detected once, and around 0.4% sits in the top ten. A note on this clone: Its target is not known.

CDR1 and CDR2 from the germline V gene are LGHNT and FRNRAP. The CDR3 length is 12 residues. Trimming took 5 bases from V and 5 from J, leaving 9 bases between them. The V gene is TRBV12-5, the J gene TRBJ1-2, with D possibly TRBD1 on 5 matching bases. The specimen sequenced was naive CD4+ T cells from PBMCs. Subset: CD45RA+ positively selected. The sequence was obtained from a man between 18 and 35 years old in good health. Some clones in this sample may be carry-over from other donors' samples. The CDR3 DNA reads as TGTGCTAGTGGTGGGACGGCGTATGGCTACACCTTC. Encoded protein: CASGGTAYGYTF.